This T cell receptor beta chain stems from a study of a mutant IDH1 vaccine in newly diagnosed glioma. In the case of this clone: The antigen is undetermined.

Documented time point: baseline, week 1 (first vaccination visit). Stated treatment: pre-vaccination baseline after standard-of-care therapy. Each of the donors came in with new WHO grade 3 or 4 astrocytomas that were IDH1-mutant and ATRX-lost. Study results and caveats: Shifts in the top peripheral T cell clonotypes seemed unrelated to pseudoprogression. There were vaccine-induced immune responses in just over 90% of the patients.

Clones were read by immunoSEQ multiplex PCR, and TCRdb kept only the in-frame ones, dropping some. The sample contains 85,000 to 100,000 clones, roughly 85% of which appear only once. The sequencing used PBMCs, collected from a glioma patient treated with radiotherapy, temozolomide or both. The TCR originated in a woman in her fifties or sixties with glioma.

This CDR3 reads CASSVTNQPQHF. The CDR3 region has the DNA TGTGCCAGTAGTGTCACCAATCAGCCCCAGCATTTT. The genes are TRBV19 and TRBJ1-5; D is uncertain. Germline V CDR1 and CDR2: LNHDA, SQIVND (reference sequence). The CDR3 sequence is 12 residues long. Trimming stripped 5 bases from V and 3 bases from J, with 5 bases between.